This T cell receptor beta chain was documented in a study of OX40 agonist ivuxolimab in advanced cancers. Germline CDR1 reads MNHEY; CDR2 reads SMNVEV (reference sequence). CDR3 length: 13 amino acids. V was cut by 0 bases and J by 6 bases, with 8 bases left in between. This clone was observed a few times. Antigen: not known. Only in-frame clones appear in the TCRdb table, and some are missing; sequencing was by immunoSEQ multiplex PCR. Among around 15,000 clones listed, 70% to 80% were seen once. General study points: In CD8+ T cells, expanded clones were on average more numerous than in CD4+. Expanded peripheral T-cell antigen specificity went undetermined. Among patients with partial responses at 0.1-3.0 mg/kg, clonal expansion was among the lowest.

The sequence was obtained from an adult with an advanced solid tumor such as melanoma, head and neck, liver or kidney cancer. The starting material was CD4+ or CD8+ T cells sorted from blood, obtained in a trial of the OX40 agonist ivuxolimab. The J gene is TRBJ1-1, the V gene TRBV27; no firm D call. The DNA of the CDR3 is TGTGCCAGCAGTTTATCATCGGAGCCTGAAGCTTTCTTT. It yields the protein CASSLSSEPEAFF.